This TCR beta chain comes out of a study of blood T cell repertoires in COVID-19. Study background: The cDNA or gDNA used as material had been derived from T cells, B-cell-depleted T cells, or PBMCs.

In the original workflow: Reference gene primer amplification in the assay estimated nucleated cell counts. The assay was immunoSEQ multiplex PCR, and TCRdb's table has in-frame clones only and misses some. Clone size and V and J calls were adopted from that table, with D and trimming inferred from the DNA. The sample has about 160,000 clones; 85% are singletons. This CDR3 region has 18 residues. Trimming stripped 2 bases from V and 0 bases from J, with 17 bases between. Germline CDR1 reads SGHAT; CDR2 reads FQNNGV. The receptor was isolated from a man aged 40-49 years with acute or convalescent COVID-19. The sample comprised peripheral blood. The chain links TRBV11-2 to TRBJ2-1; a possible D gene is TRBD2 (6 bases). CDR3 amino acids: CASSLLEGLISSYNEQFF. CDR3 coding DNA: TGTGCCAGCAGCTTATTGGAGGGGCTGATCAGCTCCTACAATGAGCAGTTCTTC.